This TCR beta chain was retrieved from a study of T cell repertoires in cytomegalovirus infection. Study background: Based on public TCR beta signatures, there were indications of CMV infection and of a matching HLA type.

Concerning this clonotype: Antigen unknown.

Study results and limitations: In two of eight donors, the top clonotype was HLA-C-restricted CMV-specific. People with CMV and the relevant HLA were identified by cumulative public TCR beta family frequency.

Germline V gene lookup returns CDR1 MNHEY and CDR2 SVGEGT. The CDR3 sequence is 12 residues long. V was clipped by 8 bases and J by 3 bases; unmatched bases: 4. Each CDR3 protein is one row after TCRdb ran MiXCR on the reads. The sample holds around 550,000 distinct CDR3 sequences, about a quarter seen once. Sequencing input: PBMCs. The chain carries TRBV6-2 or TRBV6-3 and TRBJ2-7, with TRBD1 identical over 7 bases. The sequence came from a human donor in good health (CMV status not recorded). Some clones in this sample may be carry-over from other donors' samples. The CDR3 nucleotides read TGTGCCAGCCGGGACAGCTTCTACGAGCAGTACTTC. Its protein is CASRDSFYEQYF.